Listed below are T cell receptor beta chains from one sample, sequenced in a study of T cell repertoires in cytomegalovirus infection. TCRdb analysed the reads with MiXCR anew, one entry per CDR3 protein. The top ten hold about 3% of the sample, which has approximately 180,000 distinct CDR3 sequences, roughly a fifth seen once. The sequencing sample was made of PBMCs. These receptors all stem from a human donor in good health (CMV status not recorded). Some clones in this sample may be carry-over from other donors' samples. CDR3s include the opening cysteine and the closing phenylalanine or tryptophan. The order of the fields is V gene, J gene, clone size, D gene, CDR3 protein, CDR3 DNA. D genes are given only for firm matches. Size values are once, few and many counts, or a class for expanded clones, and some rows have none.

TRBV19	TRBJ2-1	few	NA	CASSIGRVNEQFF	TGTGCCAGTAGTATAGGTAGAGTCAATGAGCAGTTCTTC
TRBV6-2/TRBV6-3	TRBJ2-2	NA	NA	CASSYSKRTNTGELFF	TGTGCCAGCAGTTACTCGAAGCGGACGAACACCGGGGAGCTGTTTTTT
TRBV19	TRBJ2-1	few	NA	CASSIGVSYNEQFF	TGTGCCAGTAGTATCGGGGTCTCCTACAATGAGCAGTTCTTC
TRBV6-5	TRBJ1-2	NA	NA	CATQGGSYGYTF	TGTGCCACCCAAGGCGGATCCTATGGCTACACCTTC
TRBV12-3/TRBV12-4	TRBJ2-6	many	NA	CASSLVGGANVLTF	TGTGCCAGCAGTTTGGTTGGTGGGGCCAACGTCCTGACTTTC
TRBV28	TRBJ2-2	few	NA	CASSLFLLGELFF	TGTGCCAGCAGTCTCTTTCTCCTCGGGGAGCTGTTTTTT
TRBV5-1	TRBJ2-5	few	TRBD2	CASSDPAGEETQYF	TGCGCCAGCAGTGACCCGGCGGGAGAGGAGACCCAGTACTTC
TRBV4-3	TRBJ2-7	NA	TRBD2	CASSQDQLAAYEQYF	TGCGCCAGCAGCCAAGATCAACTAGCGGCGTACGAGCAGTACTTC
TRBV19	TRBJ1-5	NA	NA	CSSSIGDGSQPQHF	TGTTCCAGTAGTATCGGGGACGGGAGTCAGCCCCAGCATTTT
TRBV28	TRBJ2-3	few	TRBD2	CASSGRGAGGSDTQYF	TGTGCCAGCAGTGGCCGGGGAGCGGGAGGATCAGATACGCAGTATTTT
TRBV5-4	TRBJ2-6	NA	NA	CASSLGFGSGANVLTF	TGTGCCAGCAGCTTGGGTTTTGGCTCTGGGGCCAACGTCCTGACTTTC
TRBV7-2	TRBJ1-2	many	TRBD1	CASSSDRVYGYTF	TGTGCCAGCAGCTCAGACAGGGTCTATGGCTACACCTTC
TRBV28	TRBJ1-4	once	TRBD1	CASSLVGGGKLFF	TGTGCCAGCAGTTTGGTAGGGGGCGGAAAACTGTTTTTT
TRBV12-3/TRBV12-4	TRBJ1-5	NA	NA	CASSYMSQPQHF	TGTGCCAGCAGTTATATGAGTCAGCCCCAGCATTTT
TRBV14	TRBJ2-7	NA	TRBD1	CASSQVETGANEQYF	TGTGCCAGCAGCCAAGTCGAGACAGGGGCCAACGAGCAGTACTTC
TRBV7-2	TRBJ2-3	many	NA	CASTPGRGTDTQYF	TGTGCCAGCACCCCCGGCAGGGGAACAGATACGCAGTATTTT
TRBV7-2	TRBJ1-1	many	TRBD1	CASSSNSGGEAFF	TGTGCCAGCAGCTCAAACTCAGGGGGTGAAGCTTTCTTT
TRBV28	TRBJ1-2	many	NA	CASADILFGGYTF	TGTGCCAGCGCAGACATTCTTTTCGGGGGCTACACCTTC
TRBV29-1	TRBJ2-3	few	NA	CSVPWAGGSTDTQYF	TGCAGCGTCCCCTGGGCGGGCGGCTCCACAGATACGCAGTATTTT
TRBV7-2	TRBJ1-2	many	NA	CASSLGHGGAGGYTF	TGTGCCAGCAGCTTAGGTCACGGGGGCGCAGGGGGCTACACCTTC
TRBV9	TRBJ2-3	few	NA	CASSVEPTDTQYF	TGTGCCAGCAGCGTAGAGCCCACAGATACGCAGTATTTT
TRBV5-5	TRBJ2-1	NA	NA	CASSLVGGEQFF	TGTGCCAGCAGCTTAGTAGGGGGTGAGCAGTTCTTC
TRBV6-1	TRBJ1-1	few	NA	CASSRQPRDTEAFF	TGTGCCAGCAGCAGACAGCCCAGGGACACTGAAGCTTTCTTT
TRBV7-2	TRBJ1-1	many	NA	CASSPTVNTEAFF	TGTGCCAGCAGCCCAACTGTGAACACTGAAGCTTTCTTT
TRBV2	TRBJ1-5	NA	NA	CASSLLRVQPQHF	TGTGCCAGCAGCCTATTGCGGGTTCAGCCCCAGCATTTT
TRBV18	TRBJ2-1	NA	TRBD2	CASSPGTSGAYNEQFF	TGTGCCAGCTCACCAGGGACTAGTGGGGCCTACAATGAGCAGTTCTTC
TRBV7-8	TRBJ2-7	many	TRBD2	CASSHRLAGVYEQYF	TGTGCCAGCAGCCATCGACTAGCGGGGGTCTACGAGCAGTACTTC
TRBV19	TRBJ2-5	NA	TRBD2	CASSMGIGGGRGRETQYF	TGTGCCAGTAGTATGGGGATCGGAGGCGGGAGGGGAAGAGAGACCCAGTACTTC
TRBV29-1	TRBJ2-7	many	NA	CSVREMGEQYF	TGCAGCGTTAGGGAGATGGGCGAGCAGTACTTC
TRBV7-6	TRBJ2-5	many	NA	CASSRQQGETQYF	TGTGCCAGCAGCCGGCAGCAAGGCGAGACCCAGTACTTC
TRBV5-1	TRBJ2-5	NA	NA	CASTRTGSQGETQYF	TGCGCCAGCACCCGAACAGGCTCCCAAGGGGAGACCCAGTACTTC
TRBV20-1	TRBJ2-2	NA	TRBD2	CSALLARGTGELFF	TGCAGTGCGCTACTAGCGCGGGGCACCGGGGAGCTGTTTTTT
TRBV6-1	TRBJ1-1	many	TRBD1	CASSAGQVNTEAFF	TGTGCCAGCAGTGCAGGACAGGTGAACACTGAAGCTTTCTTT
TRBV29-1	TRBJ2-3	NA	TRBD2	CSDGGAVDTQYF	TGCAGCGACGGGGGGGCCGTAGATACGCAGTATTTT
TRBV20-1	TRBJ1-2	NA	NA	CSARLQGNYGYTF	TGCAGTGCTAGACTCCAGGGAAACTATGGCTACACCTTC